One and the same sample provided the 21 T cell receptor beta chains below, sequenced in a study of Ad26.COV2.S vaccination and SARS-CoV-2 variants. The assay was immunoSEQ multiplex PCR, and TCRdb's table has in-frame clones only and misses some. The sample lists approximately 420,000 clones; around 85% were seen once. Described treatment: roughly 19 received Ad26.COV2.S at low or high dose, single or two shots; a few received placebo; per-sample allocation not given. Collection of the samples took place on day 63 after the first injection of vaccine or placebo. The sequences come from peripheral blood, collected in a trial of Ad26.COV2.S vaccine versus placebo. Receptors were obtained from a person between 18 and 65 years old who received the Ad26.COV2.S COVID-19 vaccine or a placebo.

V is TRBV7-6 and J is TRBJ2-5; 9 positions agree with TRBD2. CDR1 and CDR2 (germline): SGHVS, FNYEAQ. This CDR3 region has 16 residues. V lost 3 bases, J lost 4 bases, and 9 bases stayed unmatched. The DNA for the CDR3 is TGTGCCAGCAGCTTGACCCTAAGCGGGGGGAGAGAGACCCAGTACTTC. Encoded protein: CASSLTLSGGRETQYF.

The chain combines TRBV19 with TRBJ2-5, with 11 bases fitting TRBD2. With V trimmed by 2 bases and J by 5 bases, 4 bases remained unmatched. Germline loops: CDR1 LNHDA, CDR2 SQIVND (reference sequence). The CDR3 contains 15 residues. The chain's CDR3 is CASSIKGLAVETQYF. DNA for the CDR3: TGTGCCAGTAGTATAAAGGGACTAGCGGTGGAGACCCAGTACTTC.

The V gene is TRBV19, the J gene TRBJ1-6; unclear D gene. Looked up from germline, CDR1 is LNHDA and CDR2 is SQIVND (reference sequence). The CDR3 extends over 12 amino acids. V dropped 4 bases and J dropped 13 bases, with 11 bases sitting between them. The CDR3 region is CASSTSVGPLHF. In nucleotides, the CDR3 is TGTGCCAGTAGTACGTCAGTGGGGCCCCTCCACTTT.

The chain is built from TRBV4-1 and TRBJ1-6; 8 nucleotides align to TRBD1. Germline V gene data show CDR1 as MGHRA and CDR2 as YSYEKL. Germline trimming cut 5 bases from V and 9 bases from J; bases unmatched to any gene: 6. The CDR3 sequence is 14 residues long. CDR3 region: CASSSWTGRSPLHF. The CDR3 region has the DNA TGCGCCAGCAGCTCATGGACAGGGCGTTCACCCCTCCACTTT.

V gene TRBV14 combines with J gene TRBJ2-2; the D is unclear. In germline, CDR1 is SGHDN, CDR2 FVKESK. This CDR3 contains 15 residues. Trimming took 1 base from V and 3 from J, leaving 9 bases between them. Here the CDR3 reads CASSQGQLYTGELFF. The CDR3, as DNA: TGTGCCAGCAGCCAAGGCCAGCTATACACCGGGGAGCTGTTTTTT. The full variable domain, its missing parts supplied by reference TRBV14 and TRBJ2-2, is EAGVTQFPSHSVIEKGQTVTLRCDPISGHDNLYWYRRVMGKEIKFLLHFVKESKQDESGMPNNRFLAERTGGTYSTLKVQPAELEDSGVYFCASSQGQLYTGELFFGEGSRLTVL.

The J gene is TRBJ1-2, the V gene TRBV5-8, with unresolved D. Between the trimmed V and J ends, which lost 4 bases and 8 bases, there was a span of 12 bases. This CDR3 spans 12 amino acids. Germline CDR1 and CDR2: SGHTS and YDEGEE. CDR3 sequence: CASSVGYGGYTF. The CDR3 DNA follows: TGTGCCAGCAGCGTGGGCTATGGGGGCTACACCTTC. The entire variable domain, with the rest obtained from reference TRBV5-8 and TRBJ1-2, is as follows: EAGVTQSPTHLIKTRGQQATLRCSPISGHTSVYWYQQALGLGLQFLLWYDEGEERNRGNFPPRFSGRQFPNYSSELNVNALELEDSALYLCASSVGYGGYTFGSGTRLTVV.

The rearrangement joins TRBV11-3 to TRBJ2-7; 12 bases fit TRBD2. V trimming: 4 bases; J trimming: 5 bases; junction bases outside the gene matches: 18. The CDR3 is made up of 19 amino acids. Per the germline V gene, CDR1 is SGHNT and CDR2 is YENEEA. CDR3 sequence reads: CASSSGGLAGGPEADEQYF. Here the CDR3 DNA reads TGTGCCAGCAGCTCCGGCGGTCTAGCGGGGGGGCCCGAAGCCGACGAGCAGTACTTC.

The V and J genes are TRBV7-8 and TRBJ1-5; the match to TRBD1 covers 8 bases. The CDR3 has 14 residues. Looked up from germline, CDR1 is SGHVS and CDR2 is FQNEAQ. The junction had 5 bases not matched to a gene; V was cut back by 6 bases and J by 4 bases. CDR3 sequence (DNA): TGTGCCAGCAGTCGAGACAGGGGTAATCAGCCCCAGCATTTT. Translating it yields CASSRDRGNQPQHF.

CDR3 region: CASSHPIPHDVGRYGYTF. CDR3 nucleotide sequence: TGTGCCAGCAGCCATCCCATCCCCCATGACGTGGGACGCTATGGCTACACCTTC. The chain uses TRBV3-1 (or the pseudogene TRBV3-2) and TRBJ1-2, with a tentative D call TRBD1 (5 bases). The CDR3 is 18 amino acids. Between the trimmed V and J ends, which lost 3 bases and 4 bases, there was a span of 24 bases. Germline V CDR1 and CDR2: LGHDT, YNNKEL (reference sequence).

The V and J genes are TRBV13 and TRBJ1-5; unclear D gene. Germline V gene sequence: CDR1 PRHDT, CDR2 FYEKMQ (reference sequence). V lost 2 bases, J lost 0 bases, and 11 bases lay in between. The CDR3 totals 16 residues. This chain's CDR3 is CASSLNGEDSNQPQHF. CDR3 sequence (DNA): TGTGCCAGCAGCTTAAATGGGGAGGATAGCAATCAGCCCCAGCATTTT.

This chain uses TRBV10-3 with TRBJ1-1; D might be TRBD1 (6 bases). The germline V gene encodes CDR1 ENHRY and CDR2 SYGVKD. Between the trimmed V and J ends, which lost 6 bases and 2 bases, there was a span of 10 bases. This CDR3 is 13 amino acids long. The CDR3 is CAIRLQGNTEAFF. CDR3 nucleotide sequence: TGTGCCATCAGGCTACAGGGAAACACTGAAGCTTTCTTT.

This sequence joins TRBV10-1 and TRBJ1-1; D gene unclear. Germline V gene lookup returns CDR1 WNHNN and CDR2 SYGVQD (reference sequence). The CDR3 is 14 amino acids. The V end lost 3 bases, the J end lost 2 bases, and 10 bases lay between the germline ends. This CDR3 is CASSDQLVNTEAFF. The CDR3 DNA is TGCGCCAGCAGTGACCAACTGGTTAACACTGAAGCTTTCTTT.

V is TRBV5-4 and J is TRBJ2-4; the D gene is possibly TRBD2 (6 bases). CDR1 and CDR2 from the germline V gene are SGHNT and YYREEE (reference sequence). This CDR3 contains 16 residues. Trimming removed 1 base at V and 0 bases at J, with 11 bases between. CDR3 sequence (DNA): TGTGCCAGCAGCTTGTGGGACTCTCTAGCCAAAAACATTCAGTACTTC. It translates to CASSLWDSLAKNIQYF.

The chain carries TRBV19 and TRBJ1-1; 10 positions agree with TRBD1. The V and J ends lost 4 bases and 2 bases, in that order; junction bases with no gene match: 10. Germline V CDR1 and CDR2: LNHDA, SQIVND (reference sequence). The CDR3 consists of 17 residues. DNA of the CDR3: TGTGCCAGTAGTAGGAGGGACAGGGGCGTCGGTAACACTGAAGCTTTCTTT. Protein product: CASSRRDRGVGNTEAFF.

J is TRBJ1-5 and V is TRBV6-5; tentative D call: TRBD1 (6 bases). The V gene's germline CDR1 is MNHEY and CDR2 SVGAGI. This CDR3 is built from 13 residues. Trimming cost V 6 bases and J 3 bases, with 9 bases left between them. The CDR3 loop reads CASSRGLNQPQHF. In DNA form, the CDR3 reads TGTGCCAGCAGCAGGGGACTCAATCAGCCCCAGCATTTT.

The gene calls are TRBV27 and TRBJ1-4; D uncertain. V was shortened by 0 bases and J by 0 bases, with 8 bases between the two germline ends. Germline lookup yields CDR1 MNHEY and CDR2 SMNVEV (reference sequence). This CDR3 region has 16 residues. The CDR3 protein is CASSLSVGSTNEKLFF. For the CDR3, the DNA is TGTGCCAGCAGTTTATCGGTGGGGTCAACTAATGAAAAACTGTTTTTT. The full variable domain, rest sourced from reference TRBV27 and TRBJ1-4, is EAQVTQNPRYLITVTGKKLTVTCSQNMNHEYMSWYRQDPGLGLRQIYYSMNVEVTDKGDVPEGYKVSRKEKRNFPLILESPSPNQTSLYFCASSLSVGSTNEKLFFGSGTQLSVL.

The gene calls are TRBV7-9 and TRBJ2-7; 8 bases align to TRBD1. Looked up from germline, CDR1 is SEHNR and CDR2 is FQNEAQ (reference sequence). J lost 6 bases, V lost 7 bases, and 11 bases had no gene match. The CDR3 spans 14 residues. The CDR3 DNA reads as TGTGCCAGCAACCGTGGACAGGGCACTTTCGAGCAGTACTTC. Its translation is CASNRGQGTFEQYF.

This clone was observed once. The gene calls are TRBV3-1 (or the pseudogene TRBV3-2) and TRBJ1-2, with D possibly TRBD1 on 6 matching bases. The CDR3 extends over 16 amino acids. Per the germline V gene, CDR1 is LGHDT and CDR2 is YNNKEL (reference sequence). V was pared by 0 bases and J by 2 bases, with 13 bases between. The CDR3 DNA follows: TGTGCCAGCAGCCAAGAACATCGGACAGCCAACTATGGCTACACCTTC. Its translation is CASSQEHRTANYGYTF.

The gene calls are TRBV7-9 and TRBJ2-7, with TRBD2 matching over 8 bases. Trimming cost V 2 bases and J 3 bases; bases outside gene matches: 0. Germline CDR1 and CDR2: SEHNR and FQNEAQ (reference sequence). The CDR3 is 13 amino acids. The CDR3 coding sequence is TGTGCCAGCAGCTTACGGGGGGGCTACGAGCAGTACTTC. Translated, it gives CASSLRGGYEQYF.

This clone showed up just once. The chain couples TRBV3-1 (or the pseudogene TRBV3-2) to TRBJ1-4; TRBD1 aligns across 8 bases. CDR1 is LGHDT and CDR2 is YNNKEL in the germline V gene (reference sequence). This CDR3 is built from 15 residues. V was clipped by 2 bases and J by 4 bases; unmatched bases: 3. CDR3 in amino acids: CASSQSDRVNEKLFF. The CDR3 DNA follows: TGTGCCAGCAGCCAATCGGACAGGGTTAATGAAAAACTGTTTTTT.

V gene TRBV6-6 combines with J gene TRBJ2-1, with D tentatively TRBD2 (6 bases). Per germline, CDR1 MNHNY and CDR2 SVGAGI (reference sequence). The CDR3 is 15 residues long. CDR3 bases: TGTGCGTCCGTGGGGCGGGGAGGCACCTACAATGAGCAGTTCTTC. This translates into CASVGRGGTYNEQFF.